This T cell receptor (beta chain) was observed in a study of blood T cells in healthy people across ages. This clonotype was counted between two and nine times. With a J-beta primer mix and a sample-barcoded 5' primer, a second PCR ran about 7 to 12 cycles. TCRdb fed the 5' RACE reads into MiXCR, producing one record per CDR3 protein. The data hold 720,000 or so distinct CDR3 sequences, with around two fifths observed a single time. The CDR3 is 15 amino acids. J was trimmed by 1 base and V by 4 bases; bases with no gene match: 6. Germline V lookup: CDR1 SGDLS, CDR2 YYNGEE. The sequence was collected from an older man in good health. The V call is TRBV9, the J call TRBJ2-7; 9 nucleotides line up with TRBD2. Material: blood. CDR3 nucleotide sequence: TGTGCCAGCAGCCGGGCTAGCGGGATGTCCTACGAGCAGTACTTC. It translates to CASSRASGMSYEQYF.